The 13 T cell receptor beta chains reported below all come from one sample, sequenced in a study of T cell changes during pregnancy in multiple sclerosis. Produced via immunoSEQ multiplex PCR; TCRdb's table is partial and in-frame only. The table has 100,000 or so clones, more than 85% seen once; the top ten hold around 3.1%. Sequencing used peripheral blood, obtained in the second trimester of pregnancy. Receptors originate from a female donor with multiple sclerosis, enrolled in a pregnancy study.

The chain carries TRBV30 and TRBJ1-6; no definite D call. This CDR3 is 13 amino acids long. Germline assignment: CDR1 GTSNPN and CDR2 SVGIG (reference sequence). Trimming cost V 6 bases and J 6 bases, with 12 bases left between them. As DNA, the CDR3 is TGTGCCTGTAATTCTGGCCTTAATTCACCCCTCCACTTT. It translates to CACNSGLNSPLHF.

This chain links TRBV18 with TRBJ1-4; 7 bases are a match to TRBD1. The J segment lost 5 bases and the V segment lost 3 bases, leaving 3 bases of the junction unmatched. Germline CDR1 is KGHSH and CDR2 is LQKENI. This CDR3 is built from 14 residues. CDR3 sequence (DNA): TGTGCCAGCTCACCGGGACAGATCAATGAAAAACTGTTTTTT. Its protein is CASSPGQINEKLFF.

The CDR3 spells CASSLGQRQETQYF. The DNA of the CDR3 is TGTGCCAGCAGCTTAGGACAGCGTCAAGAGACCCAGTACTTC. The rearrangement joins TRBV11-2 to TRBJ2-5; TRBD1 is a possible D gene (5 bases). Per germline, CDR1 SGHAT and CDR2 FQNNGV. The CDR3 loop spans 14 amino acids. V was cut by 1 base and J by 2 bases, with 8 bases left in between.

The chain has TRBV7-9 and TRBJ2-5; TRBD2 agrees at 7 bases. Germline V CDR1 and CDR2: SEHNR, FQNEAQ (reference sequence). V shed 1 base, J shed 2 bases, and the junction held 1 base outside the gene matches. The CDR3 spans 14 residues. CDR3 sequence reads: CASSLERGQETQYF. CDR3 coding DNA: TGTGCCAGCAGCTTAGAGCGGGGACAAGAGACCCAGTACTTC.

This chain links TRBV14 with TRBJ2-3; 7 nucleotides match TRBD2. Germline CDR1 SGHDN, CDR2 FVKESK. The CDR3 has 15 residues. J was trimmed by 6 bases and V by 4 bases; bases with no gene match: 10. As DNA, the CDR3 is TGTGCCAGCAGCCTAACCCCAGCGGGAATCGATACGCAGTATTTT. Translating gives CASSLTPAGIDTQYF.

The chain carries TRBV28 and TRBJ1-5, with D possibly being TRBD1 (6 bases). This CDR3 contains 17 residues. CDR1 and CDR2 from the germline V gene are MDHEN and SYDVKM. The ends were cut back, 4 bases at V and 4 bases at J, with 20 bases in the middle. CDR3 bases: TGTGCCAGCAGTTGGGTACCGGGACAAGGACAAAATCAGCCCCAGCATTTT. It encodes CASSWVPGQGQNQPQHF. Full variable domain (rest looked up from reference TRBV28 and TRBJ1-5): DVKVTQSSRYLVKRTGEKVFLECVQDMDHENMFWYRQDPGLGLRLIYFSYDVKMKEKGDIPEGYSVSREKKERFSLILESASTNQTSMYLCASSWVPGQGQNQPQHFGDGTRLSIL.

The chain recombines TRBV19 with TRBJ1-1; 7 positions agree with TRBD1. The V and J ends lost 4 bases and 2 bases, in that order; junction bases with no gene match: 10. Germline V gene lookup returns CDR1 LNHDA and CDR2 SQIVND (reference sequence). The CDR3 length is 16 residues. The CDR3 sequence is CASSKKTGPPNTEAFF. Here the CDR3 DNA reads TGTGCCAGTAGTAAGAAGACAGGGCCTCCTAACACTGAAGCTTTCTTT.

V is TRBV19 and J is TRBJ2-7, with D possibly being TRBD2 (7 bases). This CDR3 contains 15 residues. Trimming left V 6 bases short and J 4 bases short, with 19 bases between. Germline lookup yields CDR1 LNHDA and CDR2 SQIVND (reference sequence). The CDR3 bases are TGTGCCAGTAGGCCTCCTGGGGGGGCACATTACGAGCAGTACTTC. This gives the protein CASRPPGGAHYEQYF.

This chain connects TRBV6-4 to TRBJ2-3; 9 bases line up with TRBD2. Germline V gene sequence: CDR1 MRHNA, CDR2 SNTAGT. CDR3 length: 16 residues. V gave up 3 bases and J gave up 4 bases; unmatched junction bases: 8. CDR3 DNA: TGTGCCAGCAGTGAGACAGCGGGAGGAGGGTCAGATACGCAGTATTTT. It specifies CASSETAGGGSDTQYF.

The DNA for the CDR3 is TGCAGCGTTGGAATAGGAACAGGGGTCAACAATGAGCAGTTCTTC. Its protein is CSVGIGTGVNNEQFF. The chain employs TRBV29-1 and TRBJ2-1; TRBD1 matches 7 bases. Germline V gives CDR1 SQVTM, CDR2 ANQGSEA. Trimming at V came to 4 bases and at J to 5 bases, leaving 11 bases not matched to a gene. The length of the CDR3 is 15 residues.

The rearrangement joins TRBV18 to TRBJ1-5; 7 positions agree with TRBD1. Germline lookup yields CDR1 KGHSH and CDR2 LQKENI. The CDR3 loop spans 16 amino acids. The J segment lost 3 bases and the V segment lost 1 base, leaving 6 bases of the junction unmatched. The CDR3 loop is CASSPQQGSYNQPQHF. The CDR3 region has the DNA TGTGCCAGCTCACCACAACAGGGGTCCTACAATCAGCCCCAGCATTTT.

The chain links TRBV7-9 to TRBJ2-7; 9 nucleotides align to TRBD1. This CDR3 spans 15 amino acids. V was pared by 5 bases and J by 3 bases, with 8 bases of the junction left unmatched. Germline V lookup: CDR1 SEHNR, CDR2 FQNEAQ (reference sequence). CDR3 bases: TGTGCCAGCAGCGCGAGGGGACAGGGTCACTACGAGCAGTACTTC. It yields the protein CASSARGQGHYEQYF.

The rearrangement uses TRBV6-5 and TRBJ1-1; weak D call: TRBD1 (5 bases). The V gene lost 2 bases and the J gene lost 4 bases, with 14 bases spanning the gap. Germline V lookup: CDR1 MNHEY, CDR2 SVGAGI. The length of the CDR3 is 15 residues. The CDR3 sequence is CASSYHRMGGTEAFF. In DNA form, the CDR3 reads TGTGCCAGCAGTTACCACCGGATGGGGGGCACTGAAGCTTTCTTT.